Described below is a single TCR beta chain sequence and its context. This CDR3 has 12 amino acids. Germline-derived CDR1 and CDR2 are MNHEY and SVGAGI. These data are taken from a study of T cell responses to AZD1222 COVID-19 vaccine. The data were produced by immunoSEQ multiplex PCR, yet TCRdb's version contains in-frame clones alone and is incomplete. Counted here are 100,000 or so clones, around 87% occurring once; the ten biggest clones make up roughly 10%. The sequencing here drew on peripheral blood, taken 28 days after the second AZD1222 dose. This chain links TRBV6-5 with TRBJ1-1; possibly TRBD1 for D (6 bases). This sequence originates from an adult who received the AZD1222 COVID-19 vaccine. The CDR3 region has the DNA TGTGCTGAGGCAGGGGCGGACACTGAAGCTTTCTTT. Translation gives CAEAGADTEAFF.